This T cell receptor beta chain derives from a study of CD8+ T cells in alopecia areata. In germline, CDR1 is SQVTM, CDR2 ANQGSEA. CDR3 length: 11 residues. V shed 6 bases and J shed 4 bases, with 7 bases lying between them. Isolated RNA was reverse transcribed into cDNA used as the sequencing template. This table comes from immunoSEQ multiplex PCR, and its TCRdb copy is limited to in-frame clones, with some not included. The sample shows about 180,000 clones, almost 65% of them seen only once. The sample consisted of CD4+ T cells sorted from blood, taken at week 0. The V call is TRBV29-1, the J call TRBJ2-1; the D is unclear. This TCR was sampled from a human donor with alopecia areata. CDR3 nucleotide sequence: TGCAGCGTGCGCAGGTACAATGAGCAGTTCTTC. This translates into CSVRRYNEQFF.